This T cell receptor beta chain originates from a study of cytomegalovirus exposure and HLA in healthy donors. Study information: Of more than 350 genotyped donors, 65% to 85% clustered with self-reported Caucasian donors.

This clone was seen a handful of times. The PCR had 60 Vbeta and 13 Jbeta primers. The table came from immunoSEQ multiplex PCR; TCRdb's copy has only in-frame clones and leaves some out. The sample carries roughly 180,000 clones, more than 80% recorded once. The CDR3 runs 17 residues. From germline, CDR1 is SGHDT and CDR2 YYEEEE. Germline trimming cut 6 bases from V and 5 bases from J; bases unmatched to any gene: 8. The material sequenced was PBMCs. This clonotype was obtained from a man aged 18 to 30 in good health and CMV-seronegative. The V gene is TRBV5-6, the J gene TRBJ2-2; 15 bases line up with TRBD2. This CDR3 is CASTGLAGGRGTGELFF. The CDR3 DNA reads TGTGCCAGCACCGGACTAGCGGGAGGGCGAGGAACCGGGGAGCTGTTTTTT. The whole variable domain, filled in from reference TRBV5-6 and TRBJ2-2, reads DAGVTQSPTHLIKTRGQQVTLRCSPKSGHDTVSWYQQALGQGPQFIFQYYEEEERQRGNFPDRFSGHQFPNYSSELNVNALLLGDSALYLCASTGLAGGRGTGELFFGEGSRLTVL.